Each of the 26 T cell receptor beta chains below was sequenced from the same sample in a study of immune evolution from preneoplasia to lung adenocarcinoma. TCRdb keeps only in-frame clones here, not all; method: immunoSEQ multiplex PCR. This repertoire shows 9,800 or so clones, 79% found once; its top ten account for roughly 12%. Input material: FFPE lung adenocarcinoma in situ tissue. Receptors were obtained from an older person with lung adenocarcinoma.

CDR3 DNA: TGTGCCAGCAGTGAAGAACTTCACACCGGGGAGCTGTTTTTT. Translating it yields CASSEELHTGELFF. V is TRBV6-4 and J is TRBJ2-2; the D is unclear. Trimming removed 3 bases at V and 3 bases at J, with 8 bases between. The CDR3 is 14 amino acids. Germline V CDR1 and CDR2: MRHNA, SNTAGT.

In nucleotides, the CDR3 is TGTGCCAGCGCCTTCGAGGCCACAGGGGGCGCTGAAGCTTTCTTT. Protein: CASAFEATGGAEAFF. The rearrangement joins TRBV13 to TRBJ1-1; 9 bases fit TRBD1. CDR1 and CDR2 from the germline V gene are PRHDT and FYEKMQ (reference sequence). V shed 8 bases, J shed 6 bases, and the junction held 13 bases outside the gene matches. The CDR3 length is 15 residues.

The rearrangement links TRBV27 to TRBJ1-5, with D maybe TRBD1 (5 bases). Trimming removed 0 bases at V and 6 bases at J, with 12 bases between. Germline V gene sequence: CDR1 MNHEY, CDR2 SMNVEV (reference sequence). The CDR3 spans 15 residues. The CDR3 coding sequence is TGTGCCAGCAGTTTATCCCCCACAGGTGTTCAGCCCCAGCATTTT. Its protein product is CASSLSPTGVQPQHF.

This clone was observed a single time. This chain links TRBV6-6 with TRBJ2-4, with D unresolved. Germline CDR1 is MNHNY and CDR2 is SVGAGI (reference sequence). This CDR3 comprises 15 residues. V was pared by 5 bases and J by 0 bases, with 11 bases between. CDR3 DNA: TGTGCCAGCAGTGATGGAGTCCTAGCCAAAAACATTCAGTACTTC. This codes for CASSDGVLAKNIQYF.

The chain joins TRBV25-1 to TRBJ2-3; 10 bases are a match to TRBD2. After removal of 0 bases from V and 1 base from J, the junction contained 1 base not matched to a gene. The CDR3 covers 16 residues. Per germline, CDR1 MGHDK and CDR2 SYGVNS. The DNA of the CDR3 is TGTGCCAGCAGTGAATATCTAGCGGGGGGCACAGATACGCAGTATTTT. Translated, it gives CASSEYLAGGTDTQYF.

The gene calls are TRBV28 and TRBJ1-5; 7 nucleotides agree with TRBD1. This CDR3 has 15 residues. Germline-derived CDR1 and CDR2 are MDHEN and SYDVKM. V lost 8 bases to trimming and J lost 4 bases; unmatched junction nucleotides: 11. CDR3: CASAGGGQPNQPQHF. CDR3 sequence (DNA): TGTGCCAGCGCGGGTGGGGGACAGCCAAATCAGCCCCAGCATTTT. Together with reference TRBV28 and TRBJ1-5, the CDR3 gives the full variable domain: DVKVTQSSRYLVKRTGEKVFLECVQDMDHENMFWYRQDPGLGLRLIYFSYDVKMKEKGDIPEGYSVSREKKERFSLILESASTNQTSMYLCASAGGGQPNQPQHFGDGTRLSIL.

The chain joins TRBV4-1 to TRBJ1-5; D call uncertain. Germline loops: CDR1 MGHRA, CDR2 YSYEKL. CDR3 length: 14 amino acids. Trimming removed 0 bases from V and 7 bases from J, with 10 bases in between. CDR3 residues: CASSQDAVGQPQHF. In nucleotides, the CDR3 is TGCGCCAGCAGCCAAGACGCGGTGGGACAGCCCCAGCATTTT.

The chain links TRBV21-1 to TRBJ2-5; no check of the table's D call, TRBD1, against the DNA was made. TRBV21-1 is a listed pseudogene. The length of the CDR3 is 14 residues. The CDR3 DNA follows: TGTGCCAGCAGCTGGACAAGACCTCAAGAGACCCAGTACTTC. It is translated as CASSWTRPQETQYF.

The chain recombines TRBV5-4 with TRBJ2-7; no clear D. The V and J ends lost 2 bases and 1 base respectively, with 10 bases between them. Germline CDR1 and CDR2: SGHNT and YYREEE (reference sequence). The CDR3 has 14 residues. The CDR3: CASSFYLKSYEQYF. CDR3 DNA sequence: TGTGCCAGCAGCTTCTACTTGAAATCCTACGAGCAGTACTTC. Full variable domain (rest looked up from reference TRBV5-4 and TRBJ2-7): ETGVTQSPTHLIKTRGQQVTLRCSSQSGHNTVSWYQQALGQGPQFIFQYYREEENGRGNFPPRFSGLQFPNYSSELNVNALELDDSALYLCASSFYLKSYEQYFGPGTRLTVT.

CDR3 bases: TGTGCCAGCAGCTTGATGAGCGTTGGGAATCAGCCCCAGCATTTT. It codes for CASSLMSVGNQPQHF. The gene calls are TRBV7-2 and TRBJ1-5; D gene unclear. V dropped 3 bases and J dropped 4 bases, with 13 bases sitting between them. Germline V lookup: CDR1 SGHTA, CDR2 FQGNSA. The CDR3 totals 15 residues.

This clone was counted a single time. This chain connects TRBV9 to TRBJ2-3, with D uncertain. The CDR3 is 18 amino acids. Germline CDR1 SGDLS, CDR2 YYNGEE. Trimming removed 4 bases from V and 0 bases from J, with 21 bases in between. CDR3 loop: CASSSSKSQVPSTDTQYF. CDR3 nucleotide sequence: TGTGCCAGCAGCTCCAGTAAGAGTCAGGTCCCGAGCACAGATACGCAGTATTTT. Looking up the rest from reference TRBV9 and TRBJ2-3 gives the full variable domain: DSGVTQTPKHLITATGQRVTLRCSPRSGDLSVYWYQQSLDQGLQFLIQYYNGEERAKGNILERFSAQQFPDLHSELNLSSLELGDSALYFCASSSSKSQVPSTDTQYFGPGTRLTVL.

This clone has only a few counts. The DNA of the CDR3 is TGTGCCAGTCTCAATAGGGCGGAGGGCGTCTATGGCTACACCTTC. Translated: CASLNRAEGVYGYTF. The chain uses TRBV19 and TRBJ1-2, with D uncertain. The CDR3 covers 15 residues. CDR1 and CDR2 from the germline V gene are LNHDA and SQIVND (reference sequence). The germline V and J ends were trimmed by 8 bases and 4 bases, with 20 bases remaining between them.

About this clone: The same CDR3 can be traced to other DNA sequences in this sample. The chain joins TRBV10-2 to TRBJ1-3; 7 bases agree with TRBD1. With 8 bases clipped from V and 0 bases from J, the junction kept 4 bases outside the gene matches. CDR1 is WSHSY and CDR2 is SAAADI in the germline V gene. There are 14 residues in the CDR3. The CDR3 loop is CASRTGYSGNTIYF. The CDR3 nucleotides read TGCGCCAGCCGGACAGGTTACTCTGGAAACACCATATATTTT.

This clone was detected a few times. The chain employs TRBV7-6 and TRBJ2-3; D remains unclear. Germline V lookup: CDR1 SGHVS, CDR2 FNYEAQ. Trimming removed 4 bases at V and 0 bases at J, with 11 bases between. The CDR3 sequence is 15 residues long. The CDR3 reads CASSSYATSTDTQYF. The CDR3 DNA is TGTGCCAGCAGCTCCTATGCTACTAGCACAGATACGCAGTATTTT.

This clone was observed once. This chain links TRBV18 with TRBJ2-3, with TRBD1 identical over 8 bases. Germline V CDR1 and CDR2: KGHSH, LQKENI. This CDR3 has 18 amino acids. J lost 0 bases, V lost 2 bases, and 10 bases had no gene match. CDR3 in DNA: TGTGCCAGCTCACCAATTATCCAGGGGGCCGGGAGCACAGATACGCAGTATTTT. This codes for CASSPIIQGAGSTDTQYF.

The gene calls are TRBV6-6 and TRBJ1-1; the D gene is possibly TRBD1 (5 bases). The V end lost 2 bases, the J end lost 1 base, and 11 bases lay between the germline ends. The CDR3 runs 15 residues. CDR1 is MNHNY and CDR2 is SVGAGI in the germline V gene (reference sequence). The CDR3: CASSYLVGANTEAFF. DNA of the CDR3: TGTGCCAGCAGTTACCTTGTCGGGGCGAACACTGAAGCTTTCTTT.

This rearrangement joins TRBV30 to TRBJ1-1, with a possible D match to TRBD1 (6 bases). Germline-derived CDR1 and CDR2 are GTSNPN and SVGIG (reference sequence). The V end lost 0 bases, the J end lost 1 base, and 15 bases lay between the germline ends. CDR3 length: 16 amino acids. For the CDR3, the DNA is TGTGCCTGGAGTGTGTCCTGGCAGGGGAAGAACACTGAAGCTTTCTTT. It encodes CAWSVSWQGKNTEAFF.

This chain links TRBV4-2 with TRBJ2-6; D tentatively fits TRBD1 or TRBD2 (5 bases each). Trimming shortened V by 0 bases and J by 0 bases, and 12 bases separated the two germline ends. CDR3 size: 18 residues. Germline loops: CDR1 LGHNA, CDR2 YNFKEQ. CDR3: CASSQEAGTASGANVLTF. CDR3 bases: TGTGCCAGCAGCCAAGAGGCCGGGACCGCCTCTGGGGCCAACGTCCTGACTTTC.

The chain employs TRBV5-1 and TRBJ2-7; 8 bases agree with TRBD1. CDR1 and CDR2 (germline): SGHRS, YFSETQ. This CDR3 spans 16 amino acids. Losses at the gene ends were 5 bases for V and 5 bases for J; bases not matched to a gene: 15. CDR3: CASSFGSTGGGDEQYF. For the CDR3, the DNA is TGCGCCAGCAGTTTTGGCTCAACAGGGGGTGGCGACGAGCAGTACTTC.

This clone rates as medium-sized. The chain links TRBV20-1 to TRBJ1-4; D unclear. Germline V gives CDR1 DFQATT, CDR2 SNEGSKA (reference sequence). The CDR3 is 11 amino acids. The V gene lost 5 bases and the J gene lost 7 bases, with 8 bases spanning the gap. CDR3 sequence reads: CSAPLGEKLFF. The DNA of the CDR3 is TGCAGTGCTCCCTTGGGTGAAAAACTGTTTTTT.

This chain links TRBV20-1 with TRBJ2-5, with D perhaps matching TRBD1 (5 bases). This CDR3 spans 11 amino acids. Germline V gene lookup returns CDR1 DFQATT and CDR2 SNEGSKA (reference sequence). V lost 4 bases, J lost 5 bases, and 8 bases lay in between. As DNA, the CDR3 is TGCAGTGCTATCAGGGTGGAGACCCAGTACTTC. Encoded protein: CSAIRVETQYF.

The rearrangement links TRBV25-1 to TRBJ1-2; weak D call: TRBD1 (6 bases). This CDR3 contains 13 residues. Germline V lookup: CDR1 MGHDK, CDR2 SYGVNS. The V end was cut by 9 bases, the J end by 4 bases, with 15 bases between. CDR3 bases: TGTGCCAGTGGCCGGGGGGCCTCCTATGGCTACACCTTC. It codes for CASGRGASYGYTF.

The chain is built from TRBV5-6 and TRBJ2-1; possible D gene TRBD2, 5 bases. V gave up 3 bases and J gave up 7 bases, with 8 bases separating them. CDR1 is SGHDT and CDR2 is YYEEEE in the germline V gene. The CDR3 has 12 residues. This CDR3 is CASSWTLNEQFF. The CDR3 nucleotides are TGTGCCAGCAGCTGGACTTTGAATGAGCAGTTCTTC.

The chain combines TRBV7-2 with TRBJ2-3; tentatively, D is TRBD1 (5 bases). CDR3 size: 14 residues. Germline V lookup: CDR1 SGHTA, CDR2 FQGNSA. Trimming pared 1 base from V and 4 bases from J, leaving 9 bases between. CDR3 in DNA: TGTGCCAGCAGCTTAGAGGTGGGGCCAGATACGCAGTATTTT. Its protein product is CASSLEVGPDTQYF.

The rearrangement uses TRBV9 and TRBJ1-1; unclear D gene. Germline loops: CDR1 SGDLS, CDR2 YYNGEE. V lost 4 bases and J 5 bases, leaving 12 bases between the germline ends. CDR3 length: 13 amino acids. DNA of the CDR3: TGTGCCAGCAGCAGGCCTCCGGGAACTGAAGCTTTCTTT. Translated: CASSRPPGTEAFF. Looking up the rest from reference TRBV9 and TRBJ1-1 gives the full variable domain: DSGVTQTPKHLITATGQRVTLRCSPRSGDLSVYWYQQSLDQGLQFLIQYYNGEERAKGNILERFSAQQFPDLHSELNLSSLELGDSALYFCASSRPPGTEAFFGQGTRLTVV.

The chain recombines TRBV5-6 with TRBJ1-6, with no clear D. Germline CDR1 is SGHDT and CDR2 is YYEEEE. The V and J ends lost 2 bases and 3 bases respectively, with 9 bases between them. There are 15 residues in the CDR3. The CDR3 nucleotides are TGTGCCAGCAGCTTTATACAGAGCTATAATTCACCCCTCCACTTT. The encoded protein is CASSFIQSYNSPLHF.